The T cell receptor beta chain described here comes from a study of cytomegalovirus exposure and HLA in healthy donors. Study-level findings and limits: Indistinguishability led to the exclusion of some V segments, TRBV6-2 and TRBV6-3 included.

The primer mix had 60 Vbeta and 13 Jbeta primers. Using immunoSEQ multiplex PCR, the repertoire was profiled, and TCRdb retains in-frame clones only, with some absent. The listing records about 62,000 clones. As to this clone: The antigen remains unidentified.

Germline CDR1 reads SQVTM; CDR2 reads ANQGSEA. V was clipped by 4 bases and J by 7 bases, with 14 bases between them. The CDR3 has 13 amino acids. The TCR was taken from a young man in good health and CMV-seropositive. The chain couples TRBV29-1 to TRBJ2-1; D perhaps matches TRBD2 (6 bases). The sequenced sample was PBMCs. The CDR3 DNA is TGCAGCGTTGTACGGGAGTTTGGGAATGAGCAGTTCTTC. It specifies CSVVREFGNEQFF.